What follows are 5 T cell receptor beta chains derived from one specimen sequenced in a study of tissue T cells after allogeneic stem cell transplantation (dated by TCRdb to the early 2020s). Library creation used the immunoSEQ multiplex PCR assay. TCRdb provides this immuneACCESS table in a form limited to in-frame rearrangements. Some clones are lacking; in checked studies, under half of them reflect an unresolved V gene, and why the rest are absent is not known. The sample table records thousands of clones; roughly half of these occur just once. The ten most abundant clones make up over 30% of the sample. In light of the paper, this sample's time point label describes: mouse harvest day 14 after allogeneic transplant. Mouse grafts combined 10^7 T-cell-depleted bone marrow cells with 10^6 splenic CD5+ T cells, given via tail vein injection. The sample taken for sequencing was lymph node tissue. Every receptor here comes from a female BALB/c mouse given C57BL/6 T cells with graft-versus-host disease after an allogeneic hematopoietic cell transplant.

In regard to this clone: Gene labels here are mouse ones. The CDR3 is cut off 1 residue early in the read; its end comes from the germline J gene. The chain is built from TRBV19 and TRBJ1-2; 8 bases agree with TRBD1. The CDR3 length is 14 residues. The V and J ends lost 5 bases and 3 bases, in that order; junction bases with no gene match: 6. CDR1 and CDR2 (germline): FNHDT, SITEND (reference sequence). CDR3 DNA (partial): TGTGCCAGCAGCGACAGGGGCGCGGACTCCGACTACACC. As protein: CASSDRGADSDYT. The CDR3 in its entirety is CASSDRGADSDYTF.

In regard to this clone: Gene and germline names: mouse. The read terminates 1 residue before the CDR3 end, so the remaining end is supplied by the germline J gene. V is TRBV26 and J is TRBJ1-1; 7 nucleotides match TRBD1. Germline trimming cut 2 bases from V and 10 bases from J; bases unmatched to any gene: 4. CDR3 length equals 12 residues. Germline loops: CDR1 KGHPV, CDR2 FQNQEV (reference sequence). The CDR3: CASSLEGGAVFF. The DNA read from the CDR3 is TGTGCCAGCAGTCTGGAAGGGGGCGCAGTCTTC.

Points on this clone: Gene names are mouse gene names. The CDR3 extends 1 residue past the end of the read, so its final part is completed from the germline J gene. V usage is TRBV24 and J usage is TRBJ2-7, with 10 bases lining up with TRBD2. J was trimmed by 1 base and V by 6 bases; bases with no gene match: 6. The germline V gene has CDR1 KGHTA and CDR2 FRNEEI. The CDR3 runs to 15 residues. Here the CDR3 reads CASSPLLGGSYEQYF. The sequenced part of the CDR3 DNA is TGTGCCAGCAGCCCTTTACTGGGGGGGTCCTATGAACAGTAC.

The sample holds one count of this clone. All gene names here are mouse names. The read falls 1 residue short of the CDR3 end, and the missing part is taken from the germline J gene. The chain has TRBV16 and TRBJ2-4; 7 bases line up with TRBD2. The CDR3 totals 14 residues. Germline loops: CDR1 SGHSA, CDR2 FRNQAP. The J segment lost 1 base and the V segment lost 5 bases, leaving 3 bases of the junction unmatched. CDR3 DNA, as far as it was read: TGTGCAAGCAGCCCAACTGGGGGTCAAAACACCTTGTAC. Residues: CASSPTGGQNTLY. The whole CDR3 reads CASSPTGGQNTLYF. Filled out from reference TRBV16 and TRBJ2-4, the complete variable domain reads NAGVIQTPRHKVTGKGQEATLWCEPISGHSAVFWYRQTIVQGLEFLTYFRNQAPIDDSGMPKERFSAQMPNQSHSTLKIQSTQPQDSAVYLCASSPTGGQNTLYFGAGTRLSVL.

This clone was detected a few times. Germline and genes: mouse. Sequencing ends 1 residue short of the CDR3 end; the germline J gene provides the rest. The chain combines TRBV19 with TRBJ1-2, with TRBD1 matching 8 bases. CDR1 and CDR2 (germline): FNHDT, SITEND (reference sequence). The V segment lost 4 bases and the J segment 5 bases; nucleotides outside the gene matches: 4. This CDR3 has 13 residues. CDR3 region: CASSGDRRSDYTF. The DNA read from the CDR3 is TGTGCCAGCAGTGGGGACAGGCGGTCCGACTACACC.